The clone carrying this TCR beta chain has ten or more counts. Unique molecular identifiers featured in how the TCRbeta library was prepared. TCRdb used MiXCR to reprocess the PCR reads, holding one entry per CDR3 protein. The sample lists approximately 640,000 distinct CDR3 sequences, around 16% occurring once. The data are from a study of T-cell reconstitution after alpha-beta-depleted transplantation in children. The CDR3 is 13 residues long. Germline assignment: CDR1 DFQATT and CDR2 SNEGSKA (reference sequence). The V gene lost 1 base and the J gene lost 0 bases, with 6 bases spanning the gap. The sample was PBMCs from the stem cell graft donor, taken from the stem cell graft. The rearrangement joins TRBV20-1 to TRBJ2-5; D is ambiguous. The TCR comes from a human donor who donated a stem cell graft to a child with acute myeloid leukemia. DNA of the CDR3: TGCAGTGCTAGAGGCCGCAACCAAGAGACCCAGTACTTC. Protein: CSARGRNQETQYF.